Sequencing of this T cell receptor beta chain was carried out in a study of T-cell memory formation after mild COVID-19. Study-wide context: TCR clusters showed largely donor specificity.

As regards this clonotype: What it binds is not known.

Germline CDR1 is SGDLS and CDR2 is YYNGEE. This CDR3 contains 15 residues. With V trimmed by 0 bases and J by 6 bases, 6 bases remained unmatched. General observations from the study: The pre-infection memory compartment contained some responding clones, suggesting cross-reactive memory joined. Those CD4+ clones that contracted were mainly in CM and EM (CD8+ ones in EMRA).

It was 5'RACE with constant-segment primers that produced the TCR alpha and TCR beta cDNA libraries, which carried sample barcodes and UMIs. TCRdb reprocessed the 5' RACE reads with MiXCR, giving one entry per CDR3 protein. The sample lists hundreds of thousands of distinct CDR3 sequences, roughly 20% seen once, with around an eighth in the top ten. The rearrangement joins TRBV9 to TRBJ2-7; TRBD2 aligns across 10 bases. This clonotype originated in an adult woman who had mild COVID-19 (a few samples of this study predate the infection). Cell type and time point are not known. The sequenced sample consisted of PBMCs or a T cell subset sorted from them (not recorded which). In DNA form, the CDR3 reads TGTGCCAGCAGCGTAGGACTAGCGGGCCCCCTCGAGCAGTACTTC. It translates to CASSVGLAGPLEQYF.